The 21 T cell receptor beta chains below come from one sample, sequenced in a study of T cell responses to AZD1222 COVID-19 vaccine. Measured with immunoSEQ multiplex PCR; TCRdb has only the in-frame clones, and not every one. The sample has more than 75,000 clones, around 93% seen once; the top ten hold less than 8%. Sequenced here: peripheral blood, sampled on day 0 of AZD1222 vaccination. These receptors all stem from an adult in good health.

This clone was seen once. The CDR3 loop is CASSQGQGRNTEAFF. For the CDR3, the DNA is TGCGCCAGCAGCCAAGGACAGGGCCGGAACACTGAAGCTTTCTTT. The V call is TRBV4-1, the J call TRBJ1-1; TRBD1 matches 7 bases. The V gene end was trimmed by 1 base and the J gene end by 1 base; junction bases not matched to a gene: 3. CDR1 and CDR2 (germline): MGHRA, YSYEKL. This CDR3 region has 15 residues.

The chain couples TRBV3-1 (or the pseudogene TRBV3-2) to TRBJ1-1; possible D gene TRBD1, 6 bases. There are 16 residues in the CDR3. Germline assignment: CDR1 LGHDT and CDR2 YNNKEL (reference sequence). V was shortened by 0 bases and J by 3 bases, with 14 bases between the two germline ends. Written as DNA, the CDR3 is TGTGCCAGCAGCCAAGATTCGATCAGGGGAGACACTGAAGCTTTCTTT. Its protein is CASSQDSIRGDTEAFF.

This clone was seen only once. The rearrangement links TRBV19 to TRBJ1-6; possible D gene TRBD1, 5 bases. V was trimmed by 3 bases and J by 8 bases, leaving 11 bases between them. The CDR3 is made up of 14 amino acids. Germline CDR1 reads LNHDA; CDR2 reads SQIVND (reference sequence). The CDR3 reads CASSMSWGDSPLHF. Here the CDR3 DNA reads TGTGCCAGTAGTATGAGCTGGGGGGATTCACCCCTCCACTTT.

The chain carries TRBV5-1 and TRBJ1-4; D remains unclear. V was cut by 2 bases and J by 0 bases, with 8 bases left in between. The CDR3 runs 15 residues. Germline CDR1 and CDR2: SGHRS and YFSETQ. CDR3 nucleotides: TGCGCCAGCAGCTTAATACCTGCAACTAATGAAAAACTGTTTTTT. It translates to CASSLIPATNEKLFF.

The CDR3 protein is CASSEVPTRTGSNQPQHF. The CDR3 region has the DNA TGTGCCAGCAGTGAAGTCCCAACTAGGACAGGGTCGAATCAGCCCCAGCATTTT. V is TRBV6-1 and J is TRBJ1-5, with 8 bases lining up with TRBD1. The germline V gene has CDR1 MNHNS and CDR2 SASEGT. V lost 1 base, J lost 4 bases, and 12 bases stayed unmatched. The CDR3 consists of 18 residues.

The chain employs TRBV19 and TRBJ2-3, with 12 bases fitting TRBD2. This CDR3 comprises 17 residues. Germline values: CDR1 LNHDA, CDR2 SQIVND (reference sequence). The V gene end was trimmed by 4 bases and the J gene end by 7 bases; junction bases not matched to a gene: 12. The CDR3 is CASSKAPSGRAGYTQYF. CDR3 DNA: TGTGCCAGTAGTAAGGCCCCTAGCGGGAGGGCCGGTTATACGCAGTATTTT. The full variable domain, rest sourced from reference TRBV19 and TRBJ2-3, is DGGITQSPKYLFRKEGQNVTLSCEQNLNHDAMYWYRQDPGQGLRLIYYSQIVNDFQKGDIAEGYSVSREKKESFPLTVTSAQKNPTAFYLCASSKAPSGRAGYTQYFGPGTRLTVL.

The V call is TRBV28, the J call TRBJ1-1; 9 bases align to TRBD1. V lost 2 bases to trimming and J lost 5 bases; unmatched junction nucleotides: 3. The CDR3 loop spans 14 amino acids. Germline V gene lookup returns CDR1 MDHEN and CDR2 SYDVKM. CDR3 bases: TGTGCCAGCAGTTTACCCGGACAGGGGACTGAAGCTTTCTTT. This encodes CASSLPGQGTEAFF.

The chain is built from TRBV7-8 and TRBJ1-6; D perhaps matches TRBD1 (5 bases). The CDR3 totals 13 residues. V lost 5 bases and J lost 10, with 12 bases in between. Germline V gene lookup returns CDR1 SGHVS and CDR2 FQNEAQ. CDR3 nucleotide sequence: TGTGCCAGCAGCCTCTGGGACGGCTCACCCCTCCACTTT. Its protein product is CASSLWDGSPLHF.

This clone was counted once. The gene calls are TRBV6-5 and TRBJ1-4; D remains ambiguous. V dropped 6 bases and J dropped 7 bases, with 12 bases sitting between them. The CDR3 consists of 13 residues. Germline CDR1 reads MNHEY; CDR2 reads SVGAGI. The chain's CDR3 is CASRVSKGEKLFF. CDR3 DNA sequence: TGTGCCAGCAGAGTATCCAAGGGTGAAAAACTGTTTTTT.

This chain connects TRBV5-1 to TRBJ2-7, with unresolved D. Trimming left V 4 bases short and J 0 bases short, with 20 bases between. This CDR3 is 17 amino acids long. From germline, CDR1 is SGHRS and CDR2 YFSETQ. The CDR3 is CASSLTIGEASSYEQYF. For the CDR3, the DNA is TGCGCCAGCAGCCTTACTATCGGCGAGGCCTCCTCCTACGAGCAGTACTTC.

The rearrangement uses TRBV28 and TRBJ2-1; possible D gene TRBD2, 6 bases. This CDR3 is built from 11 residues. Trimming pared 5 bases from V and 12 bases from J, leaving 11 bases between. Germline values: CDR1 MDHEN, CDR2 SYDVKM. The chain's CDR3 is CASSPGTSQFF. The CDR3 region has the DNA TGTGCCAGCAGTCCCGGGACTTCGCAGTTCTTC.

The V gene is TRBV10-1, the J gene TRBJ1-4; 8 bases are a match to TRBD1. V gave up 0 bases and J gave up 5 bases; unmatched junction bases: 14. Germline V lookup: CDR1 WNHNN, CDR2 SYGVQD (reference sequence). The CDR3 has 19 residues. The CDR3 coding sequence is TGCGCCAGCAGTGAGTCCCGGACAGGGAAGGGAGTGGAGAATGAAAAACTGTTTTTT. Translating gives CASSESRTGKGVENEKLFF.

V gene TRBV19 combines with J gene TRBJ2-6; D is unresolved. The ends were cut back, 1 base at V and 0 bases at J, with 4 bases in the middle. The CDR3 is 15 residues long. The germline V gene has CDR1 LNHDA and CDR2 SQIVND (reference sequence). The CDR3 nucleotides read TGTGCCAGTAGTATAGGTAGCTCTGGGGCCAACGTCCTGACTTTC. Translated, it gives CASSIGSSGANVLTF.

V gene TRBV2 combines with J gene TRBJ1-2; D possibly corresponds to TRBD1 (6 bases). The CDR3 is 13 amino acids. The ends were cut back, 7 bases at V and 5 bases at J, with 14 bases in the middle. Germline values: CDR1 SNHLY, CDR2 FYNNEI. DNA of the CDR3: TGTGCCAGCACCGGACAGCCGGGGTATGGCTACACCTTC. Its protein product is CASTGQPGYGYTF. The full variable domain, completed using reference TRBV2 and TRBJ1-2, is EPEVTQTPSHQVTQMGQEVILRCVPISNHLYFYWYRQILGQKVEFLVSFYNNEISEKSEIFDDQFSVERPDGSNFTLKIRSTKLEDSAMYFCASTGQPGYGYTFGSGTRLTVV.

This sequence joins TRBV5-1 and TRBJ1-3; 7 nucleotides agree with TRBD1. Germline trimming cut 4 bases from V and 2 bases from J; bases unmatched to any gene: 3. Per germline, CDR1 SGHRS and CDR2 YFSETQ. The CDR3 length is 14 residues. Written as DNA, the CDR3 is TGCGCCAGCAGCGCGACAGGGACTGGAAACACCATATATTTT. Translating gives CASSATGTGNTIYF. Complete variable domain (other parts from reference TRBV5-1 and TRBJ1-3): KAGVTQTPRYLIKTRGQQVTLSCSPISGHRSVSWYQQTPGQGLQFLFEYFSETQRNKGNFPGRFSGRQFSNSRSEMNVSTLELGDSALYLCASSATGTGNTIYFGEGSWLTVV.

The chain links TRBV19 to TRBJ1-5; D gene ambiguous. Looked up from germline, CDR1 is LNHDA and CDR2 is SQIVND (reference sequence). The V end lost 7 bases, the J end lost 3 bases, and 10 bases lay between the germline ends. This CDR3 is built from 13 residues. CDR3 sequence (DNA): TGTGCCAGTATGAGAGACCTCAATCAGCCCCAGCATTTT. Its protein is CASMRDLNQPQHF. Drawing the rest from reference TRBV19 and TRBJ1-5, the complete variable domain is DGGITQSPKYLFRKEGQNVTLSCEQNLNHDAMYWYRQDPGQGLRLIYYSQIVNDFQKGDIAEGYSVSREKKESFPLTVTSAQKNPTAFYLCASMRDLNQPQHFGDGTRLSIL.

The rearrangement uses TRBV6-6 and TRBJ2-3; D is possibly TRBD2 (5 bases). The ends were cut back, 5 bases at V and 4 bases at J, with 16 bases in the middle. CDR1 MNHNY and CDR2 SVGAGI come from the germline V gene (reference sequence). CDR3 length equals 15 residues. The CDR3 reads CASSPGSGSSDTQYF. The CDR3 coding sequence is TGTGCCAGCAGTCCGGGGTCCGGGTCTTCAGATACGCAGTATTTT.

The chain couples TRBV27 to TRBJ2-7; D gene ambiguous. Germline loops: CDR1 MNHEY, CDR2 SMNVEV (reference sequence). V lost 1 base and J 0 bases, leaving 10 bases between the germline ends. The CDR3 is 15 amino acids. CDR3 loop: CASSLWRPASYEQYF. In DNA form, the CDR3 reads TGTGCCAGCAGTTTATGGCGACCCGCCTCCTACGAGCAGTACTTC.

The V call is TRBV29-1, the J call TRBJ2-7, with TRBD1 matching 9 bases. CDR1 and CDR2 from the germline V gene are SQVTM and ANQGSEA. With 6 bases clipped from V and 5 bases from J, the junction kept 11 bases outside the gene matches. The CDR3 extends over 14 amino acids. CDR3 region: CSVGAQGARHEQYF. CDR3 in DNA: TGCAGCGTCGGGGCACAGGGGGCGCGGCACGAGCAGTACTTC.

The genes are TRBV5-1 and TRBJ2-7; D unresolved. The V end was cut by 0 bases, the J end by 5 bases, with 6 bases between. The CDR3 consists of 12 residues. Germline V gene lookup returns CDR1 SGHRS and CDR2 YFSETQ. CDR3 bases: TGCGCCAGCAGCTTGGATCTAGACGAGCAGTACTTC. Encoded protein: CASSLDLDEQYF.

The chain recombines TRBV4-3 with TRBJ2-2; D is perhaps TRBD1 (5 bases). Germline V gene lookup returns CDR1 LGHNA and CDR2 YSLEER. V was shortened by 0 bases and J by 5 bases, with 16 bases between the two germline ends. This CDR3 has 17 amino acids. CDR3 residues: CASSQDMGRGRTGELFF. The CDR3 DNA sequence: TGCGCCAGCAGCCAAGATATGGGAAGGGGAAGGACCGGGGAGCTGTTTTTT.